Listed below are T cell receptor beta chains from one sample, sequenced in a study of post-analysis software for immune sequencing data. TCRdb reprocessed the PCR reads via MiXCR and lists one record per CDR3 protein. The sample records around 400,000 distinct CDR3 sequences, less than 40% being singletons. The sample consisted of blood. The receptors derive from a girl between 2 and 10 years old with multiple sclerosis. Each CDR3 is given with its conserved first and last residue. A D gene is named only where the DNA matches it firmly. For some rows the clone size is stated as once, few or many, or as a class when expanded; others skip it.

TGTGCCAGCAGCAATGTACAGGGAGTAGGGGCCAACGTCCTGACTTTC CASSNVQGVGANVLTF TRBJ2-6 TRBV11-2 NA NA
TGTGCCAGCGCCCTGGCACTCTCCTACGAGCAGTACTTC CASALALSYEQYF TRBJ2-7 TRBV6-5 NA NA
TGCGCCAGCAGCTTCGGGAGCGGCAGAACCCTAGAAGAGACCCAGTACTTC CASSFGSGRTLEETQYF TRBJ2-5 TRBV5-1 few NA
TGTGCCAGCAGTCTCGGGGTATCTCGTAATGAAAAACTGTTTTTT CASSLGVSRNEKLFF TRBJ1-4 TRBV27 NA NA
TGCGCCAGCAGCCCGGGACAGCAAGAGACCCAGTACTTC CASSPGQQETQYF TRBJ2-5 TRBV5-1 many TRBD1
TGCAGCGTTGAGTTGGTGGGTAGTTCGTACGAGCAGTACTTC CSVELVGSSYEQYF TRBJ2-7 TRBV29-1 NA NA
TGTGCCAGCAGTTTTGGGGTAGGGAGCAATCAGCCCCAGCATTTT CASSFGVGSNQPQHF TRBJ1-5 TRBV28 NA NA
TGTGCCAGCAGTTTTCGTGAAATAGAAGGCTACACCTTC CASSFREIEGYTF TRBJ1-2 TRBV28 few NA
TGTGCCAGCAGTGCCCGGGACGTTGGGGGCTACACCTTC CASSARDVGGYTF TRBJ1-2 TRBV12-3/TRBV12-4 NA NA
TGCGCCAGCAGCCAAGGGCCCCCGGGACTATACGAGCAGTACTTC CASSQGPPGLYEQYF TRBJ2-7 TRBV4-1 NA TRBD2
TGTGCCAGCAGTGAACCCTGGGATGGGAGCAATGAGCAGTTCTTC CASSEPWDGSNEQFF TRBJ2-1 TRBV2 NA NA
TGCAGTGCTAGGGGGGCCGATCTGATCTACGAGCAGTTCTTC CSARGADLIYEQFF TRBJ2-1 TRBV20-1 NA NA
TGTGCCAGCTCACCACAGTTAACAGGCCAAGAGACCCAGTACTTC CASSPQLTGQETQYF TRBJ2-5 TRBV18 few NA
TGTGCCAGCAGTGAATCGCCGATACCATGGGGACAGTCTGTAATCGAGACCCAGTACTTC CASSESPIPWGQSVIETQYF TRBJ2-5 TRBV6-1 NA TRBD1
TGCAGCGTTGGGGCCCGGGAGGGCCTCGAGCAGTACTTC CSVGAREGLEQYF TRBJ2-7 TRBV29-1 few TRBD2
TGCAGCGTTGAAGATCCCAGGGTGGGCGAGCAGTACTTC CSVEDPRVGEQYF TRBJ2-7 TRBV29-1 few NA
TGTGCCAGCAGCAAAGGGGGGGCTAGCGGGAGGCGCGCTATCGAGCAGTACTTC CASSKGGASGRRAIEQYF TRBJ2-7 TRBV21-1 NA NA
TGCAGCGTTGAAGGCGGAGAGGGGACAGGCGCCAATGAGCAGTTCTTC CSVEGGEGTGANEQFF TRBJ2-1 TRBV29-1 NA TRBD1